In its sample, the clone carrying this TCR beta chain was seen many times. This entry is derived from a study of human T cells and chemical hapten exposure. Sample time point: pre-sensitization, week 0. Treatment in this sample: therapeutic diphenylcyclopropenone sensitization with weekly scalp DPC. The authors extracted total RNA from unfractionated whole blood. The germline V gene has CDR1 SNHLY and CDR2 FYNNEI. V gave up 6 bases and J gave up 2 bases; unmatched junction bases: 7. This CDR3 is 16 amino acids long. TCRdb reprocessed the RACE reads with MiXCR, giving one entry per CDR3 protein. The sample has more than 300,000 distinct CDR3 sequences; 4.5% to 7% are singletons.

The specimen was whole blood, collected in connection with sensitization to the hapten diphenylcyclopropenone (DPC). This receptor was taken from a woman aged 18-29 years with alopecia areata. Some clones in this sample may be carry-over from other donors' samples. The chain carries TRBV2 and TRBJ2-3; TRBD2 matches at 11 bases. CDR3 in amino acids: CASRLAGGLTTDTQYF. As DNA, the CDR3 is TGTGCCAGCAGGCTAGCGGGGGGCCTCACCACAGATACGCAGTATTTT.